This TCR beta chain was observed in a study of human T cells and chemical hapten exposure. The CDR3 totals 13 residues. V was clipped by 3 bases and J by 7 bases, with 10 bases between them. Germline CDR1 KGHSH, CDR2 LQKENI. As for time point: patch test 3, about 24 weeks after DPC sensitization. This sample's treatment: therapeutic diphenylcyclopropenone sensitization with weekly scalp DPC. Library construction involved attaching unique molecular identifiers to individual cDNA molecules, which allowed quantitative, reproducible TCR counting. TCRdb itself ran the RACE reads through MiXCR, one entry per CDR3 protein. Of 50,000 to 60,000 distinct CDR3 sequences listed, roughly an eighth were seen once; the top ten hold 2% to 2.5%. Study outcomes and limitations: DPC sensitization produced no change in TCRs with frequency above 1 in 1000. Counts of TCRs expanded at PT1 correlated positively with patch test score.

This clonotype was counted many times. Antigen unknown. The rearrangement joins TRBV18 to TRBJ1-5; a possible D gene is TRBD1 (5 bases). Material: whole blood, obtained in connection with sensitization to the hapten diphenylcyclopropenone (DPC). This sequence was found in a young man with alopecia areata. Some clones in this sample may be carry-over from other donors' samples. CDR3 amino acids: CASSPGREQPQHF. CDR3 DNA sequence: TGTGCCAGCTCACCGGGCAGGGAACAGCCCCAGCATTTT.